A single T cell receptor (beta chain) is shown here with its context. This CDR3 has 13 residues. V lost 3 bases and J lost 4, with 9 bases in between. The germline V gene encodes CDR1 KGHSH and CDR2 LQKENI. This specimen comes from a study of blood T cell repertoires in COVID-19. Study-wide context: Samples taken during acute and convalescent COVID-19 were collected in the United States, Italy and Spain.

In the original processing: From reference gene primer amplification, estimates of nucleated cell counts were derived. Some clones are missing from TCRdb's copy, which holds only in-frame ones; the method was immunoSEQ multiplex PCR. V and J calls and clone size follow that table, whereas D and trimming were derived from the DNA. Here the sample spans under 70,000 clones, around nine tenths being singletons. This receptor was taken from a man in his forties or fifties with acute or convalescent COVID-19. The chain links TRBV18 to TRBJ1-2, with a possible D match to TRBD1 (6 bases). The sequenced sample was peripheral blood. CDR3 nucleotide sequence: TGTGCCAGCTCACCCTGGACAGCCTATGGCTACACCTTC. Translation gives CASSPWTAYGYTF.